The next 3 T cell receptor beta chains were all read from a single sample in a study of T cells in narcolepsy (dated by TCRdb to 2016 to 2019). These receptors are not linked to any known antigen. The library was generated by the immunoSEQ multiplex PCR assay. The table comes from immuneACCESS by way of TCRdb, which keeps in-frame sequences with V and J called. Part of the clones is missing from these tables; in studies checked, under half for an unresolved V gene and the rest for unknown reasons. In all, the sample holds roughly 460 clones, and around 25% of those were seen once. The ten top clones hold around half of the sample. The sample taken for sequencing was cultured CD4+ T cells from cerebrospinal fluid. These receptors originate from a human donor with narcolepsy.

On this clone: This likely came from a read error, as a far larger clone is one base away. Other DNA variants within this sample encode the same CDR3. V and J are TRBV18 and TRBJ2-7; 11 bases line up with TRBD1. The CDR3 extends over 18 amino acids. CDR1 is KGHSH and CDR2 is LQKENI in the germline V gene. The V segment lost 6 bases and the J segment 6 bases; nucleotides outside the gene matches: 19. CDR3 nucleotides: TGTGCCAGCTCCCAAGAAACTCCCGGACAGGGGGCGGGAGGCGAGCAGTACTTC. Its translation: CASSQETPGQGAGGEQYF.

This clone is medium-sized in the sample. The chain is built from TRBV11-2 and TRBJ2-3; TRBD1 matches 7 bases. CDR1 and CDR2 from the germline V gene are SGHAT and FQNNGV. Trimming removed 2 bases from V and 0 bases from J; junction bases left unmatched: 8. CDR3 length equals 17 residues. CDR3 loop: CASSLLGRGRSTDTQYF. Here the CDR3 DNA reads TGTGCCAGCAGCTTACTCGGTAGGGGGCGTAGCACAGATACGCAGTATTTT.

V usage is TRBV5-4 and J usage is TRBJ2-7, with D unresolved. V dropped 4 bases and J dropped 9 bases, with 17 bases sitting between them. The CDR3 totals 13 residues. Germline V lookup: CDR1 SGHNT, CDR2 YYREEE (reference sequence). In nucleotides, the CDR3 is TGTGCCAGCAGCCAAAACCAGAAGGGTTGGCAGTACTTC. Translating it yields CASSQNQKGWQYF.